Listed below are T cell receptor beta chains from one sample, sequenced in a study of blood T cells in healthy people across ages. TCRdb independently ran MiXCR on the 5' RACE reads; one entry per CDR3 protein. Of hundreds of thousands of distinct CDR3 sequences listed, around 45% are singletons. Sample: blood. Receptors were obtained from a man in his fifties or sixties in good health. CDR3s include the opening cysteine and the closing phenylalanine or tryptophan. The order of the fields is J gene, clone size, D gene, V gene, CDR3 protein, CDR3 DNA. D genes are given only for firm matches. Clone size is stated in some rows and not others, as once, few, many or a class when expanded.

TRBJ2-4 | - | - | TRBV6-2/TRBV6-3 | CASSYSGIGNIQYF | TGTGCCAGCAGTTACTCGGGCATCGGAAACATTCAGTACTTC
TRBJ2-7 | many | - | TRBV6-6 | CASSYMMGGGDEQYF | TGTGCCAGCAGTTATATGATGGGGGGCGGGGACGAGCAGTACTTC
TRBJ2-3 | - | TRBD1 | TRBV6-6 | CASIQTPGQGTDTQYF | TGTGCCAGCATCCAAACACCGGGACAGGGCACAGATACGCAGTATTTT
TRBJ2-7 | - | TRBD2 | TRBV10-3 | CAIKPGLAGGRNEQYF | TGTGCCATCAAACCGGGACTAGCGGGGGGGCGAAATGAGCAGTACTTC
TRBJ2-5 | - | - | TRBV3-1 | CASSQDTGWGPQYF | TGTGCCAGCAGCCAAGACACGGGATGGGGTCCCCAGTACTTC
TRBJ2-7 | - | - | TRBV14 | CASSQTTVYEQYF | TGTGCCAGCAGCCAAACCACAGTCTACGAGCAGTACTTC
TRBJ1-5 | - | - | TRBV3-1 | CASSPGGDSNQPQHF | TGTGCCAGCAGCCCGGGGGGTGATAGCAATCAGCCCCAGCATTTT
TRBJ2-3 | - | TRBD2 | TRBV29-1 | CSVDSGRTDTQYF | TGCAGTGTTGATAGCGGGCGCACAGATACGCAGTATTTT
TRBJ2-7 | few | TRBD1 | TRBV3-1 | CASSQSWTGGYEQYF | TGTGCCAGCAGCCAATCTTGGACAGGGGGCTACGAGCAGTACTTC
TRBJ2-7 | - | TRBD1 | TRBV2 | CASTGQRVSYEQYF | TGTGCCAGCACGGGACAGAGAGTTTCCTACGAGCAGTACTTC
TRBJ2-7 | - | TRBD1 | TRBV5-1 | CASSLLDRGHEQYF | TGCGCCAGCAGCTTGTTGGACAGGGGGCACGAGCAGTACTTC
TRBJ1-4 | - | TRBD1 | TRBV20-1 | CSAKTGVNEKLFF | TGCAGTGCTAAGACAGGGGTAAATGAAAAACTGTTTTTT
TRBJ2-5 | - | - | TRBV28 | CASSRGLPNEQYF | TGTGCCAGCAGTCGGGGGCTTCCTAATGAGCAGTACTTC
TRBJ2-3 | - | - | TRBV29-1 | CSVDQGGTDTQYF | TGCAGCGTTGATCAGGGAGGCACAGATACGCAGTATTTT
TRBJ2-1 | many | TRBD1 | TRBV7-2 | CASSNGQGSYNEQFF | TGTGCCAGCAGCAATGGACAGGGATCCTACAATGAGCAGTTCTTC
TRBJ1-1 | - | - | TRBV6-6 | CASKGTGDTEAFF | TGTGCCAGCAAGGGGACTGGGGACACTGAAGCTTTCTTT
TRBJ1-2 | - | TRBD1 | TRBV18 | CASSPGQDTGGYTF | TGTGCCAGCTCACCAGGACAGGACACGGGAGGCTACACCTTC
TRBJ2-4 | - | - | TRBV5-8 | CASSLGGPWYF | TGTGCCAGCAGCTTGGGAGGCCCTTGGTACTTC
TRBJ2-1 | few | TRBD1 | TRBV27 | CASSLFRQGPHNEQFF | TGTGCCAGCAGTTTATTCAGACAGGGCCCTCACAATGAGCAGTTCTTC
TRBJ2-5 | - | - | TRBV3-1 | CASSQVIEVETQYF | TGTGCCAGCAGCCAAGTTATCGAAGTTGAGACCCAGTACTTC
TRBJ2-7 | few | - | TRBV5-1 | CASSLAAGSLGYEQYF | TGCGCCAGCAGCTTGGCCGCTGGGTCTTTGGGCTACGAGCAGTACTTC
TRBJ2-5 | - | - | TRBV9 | CASSVGTGPYQETQYF | TGTGCCAGCAGCGTAGGCACGGGGCCGTACCAAGAGACCCAGTACTTC
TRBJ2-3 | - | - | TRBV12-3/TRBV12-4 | CASSSAGRPDTQYF | TGTGCCAGCAGTTCTGCGGGGAGGCCAGATACGCAGTATTTT
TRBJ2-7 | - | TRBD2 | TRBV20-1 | CSATGTSSYEQYF | TGCAGTGCTACCGGGACTAGCAGTTACGAGCAGTACTTC
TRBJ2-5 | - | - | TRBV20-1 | CSARLPVGRGETQYF | TGCAGTGCTAGACTCCCCGTGGGACGGGGGGAGACCCAGTACTTC
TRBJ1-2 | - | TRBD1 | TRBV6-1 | CASSEGSAQGGNYGYTF | TGTGCCAGCAGTGAAGGATCAGCACAGGGGGGAAACTATGGCTACACCTTC
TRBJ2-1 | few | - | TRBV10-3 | CAISAVGRGDSNEQFF | TGTGCCATCAGTGCGGTCGGCAGGGGAGATTCCAATGAGCAGTTCTTC
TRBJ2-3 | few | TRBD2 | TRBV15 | CATSGEPEETSGGFTDTQYF | TGTGCCACCAGCGGAGAGCCCGAGGAGACTAGCGGGGGATTCACAGATACGCAGTATTTT
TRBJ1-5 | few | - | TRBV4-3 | CASSQVGGDQPQHF | TGCGCCAGCAGCCAAGTCGGGGGGGATCAGCCCCAGCATTTT
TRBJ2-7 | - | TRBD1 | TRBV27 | CASSPWGTGTLYEQYF | TGTGCCAGCAGTCCCTGGGGGACAGGTACCCTCTACGAGCAGTACTTC
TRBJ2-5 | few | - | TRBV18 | CASSPPDNQETQYF | TGTGCCAGCTCACCACCTGACAACCAAGAGACCCAGTACTTC
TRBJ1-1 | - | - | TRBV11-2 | CASIRGWGNTEAFF | TGTGCCAGCATAAGGGGGTGGGGGAACACTGAAGCTTTCTTT
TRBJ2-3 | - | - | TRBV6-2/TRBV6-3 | CASRGVLGPDTQYF | TGTGCCAGCCGTGGGGTGTTGGGGCCAGATACGCAGTATTTT
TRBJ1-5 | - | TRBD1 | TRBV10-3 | CATQDRDSNQPQHF | TGTGCCACCCAAGACAGGGATAGCAATCAGCCCCAGCATTTT
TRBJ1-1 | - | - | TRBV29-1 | CSVENGVNTEAFF | TGCAGCGTTGAAAATGGGGTGAACACTGAAGCTTTCTTT
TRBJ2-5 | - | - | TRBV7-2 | CASSWAGAQETQYF | TGTGCCAGCAGCTGGGCGGGGGCCCAAGAGACCCAGTACTTC
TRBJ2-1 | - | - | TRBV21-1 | CASSKGTSGSKLYNEQFF | TGTGCCAGCAGCAAAGGGACTAGCGGTTCAAAACTTTACAATGAGCAGTTCTTC
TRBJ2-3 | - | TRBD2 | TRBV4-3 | CASSQERSGGSLGTQYF | TGCGCCAGCAGCCAAGAAAGGAGCGGGGGGTCGCTTGGTACGCAGTATTTT
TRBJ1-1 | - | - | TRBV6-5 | CASRNMNTEAFF | TGTGCCAGCCGAAACATGAACACTGAAGCTTTCTTT
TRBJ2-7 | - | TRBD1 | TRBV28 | CASSSQPGQGGVQYF | TGTGCCAGCAGTTCCCAGCCGGGACAGGGTGGGGTGCAGTACTTC
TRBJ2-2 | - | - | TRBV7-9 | CASSSRGDDGELFF | TGTGCCAGCAGTAGCAGGGGTGATGACGGGGAGCTGTTTTTT
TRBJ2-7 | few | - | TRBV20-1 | CSARDLGGRGYEQYF | TGCAGTGCTAGAGATCTCGGGGGCCGGGGATACGAGCAGTACTTC
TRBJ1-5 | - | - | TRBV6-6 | CASRSTGFGNQPQHF | TGTGCCAGCAGATCTACAGGGTTCGGAAATCAGCCCCAGCATTTT
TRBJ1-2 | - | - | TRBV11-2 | CASSGPVINGYTF | TGTGCCAGCAGCGGGCCGGTGATTAATGGCTACACCTTC
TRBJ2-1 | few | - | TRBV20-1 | CSAAPSGSGNEQFF | TGCAGTGCCGCCCCGAGCGGTTCGGGGAATGAGCAGTTCTTC
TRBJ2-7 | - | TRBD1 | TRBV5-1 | CASRVRDRGFYEQYF | TGCGCCAGCAGAGTCCGGGACAGGGGGTTCTACGAGCAGTACTTC
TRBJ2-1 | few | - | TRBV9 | CASSTQTVNEQFF | TGTGCCAGCAGCACACAGACTGTAAATGAGCAGTTCTTC
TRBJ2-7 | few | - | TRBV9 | CASSVGVGNEQYF | TGTGCCAGCAGCGTAGGTGTAGGGAACGAGCAGTACTTC
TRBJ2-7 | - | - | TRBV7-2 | CASSFRGHVIYEQYF | TGTGCCAGCAGCTTCCGGGGACACGTCATCTACGAGCAGTACTTC
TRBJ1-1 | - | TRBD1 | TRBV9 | CASSPPGTENTEAFF | TGTGCCAGCAGCCCACCGGGGACAGAGAACACTGAAGCTTTCTTT
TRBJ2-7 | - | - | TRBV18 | CASSPRRGSYYEQYF | TGTGCCAGCTCACCAAGGAGGGGGTCATACTACGAGCAGTACTTC
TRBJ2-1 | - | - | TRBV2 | CASSDSSSYNEQFF | TGTGCCAGCAGCGACAGTAGCTCCTACAATGAGCAGTTCTTC
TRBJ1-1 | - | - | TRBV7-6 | CASSSGRATAAFF | TGTGCCAGCAGCTCGGGCAGGGCGACGGCAGCTTTCTTT
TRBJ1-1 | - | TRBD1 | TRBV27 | CASSHRDRVNTEAFF | TGTGCCAGCAGTCACCGGGACAGGGTGAACACTGAAGCTTTCTTT
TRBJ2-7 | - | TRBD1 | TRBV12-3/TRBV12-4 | CASSRGSGQGTYEQYF | TGTGCCAGCAGCAGGGGATCTGGACAGGGAACCTACGAGCAGTACTTC